This TCR beta chain came from a study of blood T cell repertoires in COVID-19. About the study: The study drew acute and convalescent COVID-19 samples from the United States, Italy and Spain. Nucleic acid was either cDNA or gDNA, and it came from T cells, B-cell-depleted T cells, or PBMCs.

Patients from Seattle were sampled longitudinally, starting during active infection. Per the original data handling: Scientists estimated how many nucleated cells there were by amplifying reference gene primers. TCRdb's table, derived via immunoSEQ multiplex PCR, lists solely in-frame clones and lacks some. D and trimming were read from the DNA, whereas the V and J calls and clone size are those reported in that table. In the table there are about 500,000 clones, 70% to 90% of which are singletons. J was trimmed by 5 bases and V by 2 bases; bases with no gene match: 5. Germline assignment: CDR1 LNHDA and CDR2 SQIVND (reference sequence). The CDR3 contains 15 residues.

The sample consisted of peripheral blood. The TCR sequence derives from a woman aged 45-60 years with COVID-19, enrolled during active disease. The J gene is TRBJ2-2, the V gene TRBV19, with TRBD1 matching over 7 bases. The CDR3 sequence is CASSIRTGETGELFF. The CDR3 DNA reads TGTGCCAGTAGTATACGCACAGGGGAAACCGGGGAGCTGTTTTTT.